This T cell receptor (beta chain) was profiled in a study of T cell repertoires in cytomegalovirus infection. Each CDR3 protein gets one entry after TCRdb re-called the reads with MiXCR. The sample records over 50,000 distinct CDR3 sequences, roughly a fifth being singletons. Only a few counts were recorded for this clonotype. Its specificity is unknown. This TCR came from a human donor in good health (CMV status not recorded). Some clones in this sample may be carry-over from other donors' samples. The source was CD8+ T cells from cultured PBMCs, collected from culture after CMV antigen stimulation.

The CDR3 bases are TGTGCCAGCAGCTCGTGGGACAGGGGGCGAGGAAGCAGCAATCAGCCCCAGCATTTT. It specifies CASSSWDRGRGSSNQPQHF. The gene calls are TRBV7-2 and TRBJ1-5, with TRBD1 identical over 12 bases. V lost 4 bases and J lost 1; bases outside the gene matches: 11. The germline gives CDR1 SGHTA, CDR2 FQGNSA. The CDR3 consists of 19 residues.